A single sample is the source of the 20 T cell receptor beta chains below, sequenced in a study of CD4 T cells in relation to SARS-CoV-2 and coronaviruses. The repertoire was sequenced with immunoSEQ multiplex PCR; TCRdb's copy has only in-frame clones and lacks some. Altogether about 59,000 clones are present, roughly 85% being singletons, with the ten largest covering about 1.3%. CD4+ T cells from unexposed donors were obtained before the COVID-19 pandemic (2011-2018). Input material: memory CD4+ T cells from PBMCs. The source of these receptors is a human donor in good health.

Here the CDR3 reads CAWSVSDTQYF. CDR3 nucleotides: TGTGCCTGGAGTGTATCAGATACGCAGTATTTT. This chain uses TRBV30 with TRBJ2-3; D uncertain. The CDR3 totals 11 residues. Germline CDR1 and CDR2: GTSNPN and SVGIG (reference sequence). V lost 0 bases and J 4 bases, leaving 2 bases between the germline ends.

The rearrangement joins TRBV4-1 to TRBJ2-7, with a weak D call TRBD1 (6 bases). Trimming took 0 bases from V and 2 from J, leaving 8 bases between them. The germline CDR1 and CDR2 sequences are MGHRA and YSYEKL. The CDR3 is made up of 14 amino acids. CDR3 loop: CASSQEDRPYEQYF. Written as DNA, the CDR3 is TGCGCCAGCAGCCAAGAAGACAGGCCCTACGAGCAGTACTTC.

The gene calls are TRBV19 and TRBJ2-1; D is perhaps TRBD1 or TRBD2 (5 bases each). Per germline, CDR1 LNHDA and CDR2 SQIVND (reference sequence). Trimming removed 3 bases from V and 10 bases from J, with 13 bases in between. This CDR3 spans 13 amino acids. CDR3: CASSIQGVGEQFF. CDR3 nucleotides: TGTGCCAGTAGTATCCAGGGAGTAGGAGAGCAGTTCTTC.

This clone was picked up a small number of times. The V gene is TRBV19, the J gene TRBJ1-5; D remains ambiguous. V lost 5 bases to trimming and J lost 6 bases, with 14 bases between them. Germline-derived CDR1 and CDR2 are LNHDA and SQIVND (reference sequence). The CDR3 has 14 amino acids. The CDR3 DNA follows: TGTGCCAGTAGTGTGGCAGAATTCGCTCAGCCCCAGCATTTT. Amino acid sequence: CASSVAEFAQPQHF.

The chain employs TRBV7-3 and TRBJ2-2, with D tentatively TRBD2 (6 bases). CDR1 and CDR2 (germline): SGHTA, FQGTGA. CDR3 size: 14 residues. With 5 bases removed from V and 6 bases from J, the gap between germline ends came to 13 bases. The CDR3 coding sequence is TGTGCCAGCAGCCCTACCGGCGGGGCCGGGGAGCTGTTTTTT. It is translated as CASSPTGGAGELFF.

CDR3 nucleotide sequence: TGTGCCAGCAGCTTACTAGCGGCGAACACCGGGGAGCTGTTTTTT. This sequence encodes CASSLLAANTGELFF. The gene calls are TRBV7-6 and TRBJ2-2, with 7 bases identical to TRBD2. Germline CDR1 and CDR2: SGHVS and FNYEAQ. V shed 2 bases and J 0 bases; nucleotides not matched to a gene: 0. CDR3 size: 15 residues.

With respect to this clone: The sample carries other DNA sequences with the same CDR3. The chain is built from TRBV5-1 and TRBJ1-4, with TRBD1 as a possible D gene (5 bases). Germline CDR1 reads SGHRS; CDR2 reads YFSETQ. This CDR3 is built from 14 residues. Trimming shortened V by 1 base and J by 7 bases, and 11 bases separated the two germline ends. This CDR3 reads CASSLQGSGEKLFF. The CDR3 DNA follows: TGCGCCAGCAGCTTGCAGGGTAGCGGTGAAAAACTGTTTTTT.

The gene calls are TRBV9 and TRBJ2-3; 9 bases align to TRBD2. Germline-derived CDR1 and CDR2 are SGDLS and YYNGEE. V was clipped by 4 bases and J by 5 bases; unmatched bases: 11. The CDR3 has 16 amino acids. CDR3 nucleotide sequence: TGTGCCAGCAGCATTAGCGGGAGTCTTCGGGGAGATACGCAGTATTTT. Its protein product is CASSISGSLRGDTQYF.

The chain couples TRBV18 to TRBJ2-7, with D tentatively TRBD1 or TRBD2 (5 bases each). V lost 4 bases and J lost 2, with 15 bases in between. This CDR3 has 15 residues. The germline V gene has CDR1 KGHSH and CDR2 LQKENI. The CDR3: CASSHTGRGTYEQYF. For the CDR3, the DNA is TGTGCCAGCTCACACACAGGTCGGGGAACCTACGAGCAGTACTTC.

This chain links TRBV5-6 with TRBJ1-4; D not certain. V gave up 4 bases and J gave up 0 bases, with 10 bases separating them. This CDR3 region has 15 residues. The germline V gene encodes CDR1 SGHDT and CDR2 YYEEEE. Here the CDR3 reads CASSAHGTTNEKLFF. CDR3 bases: TGTGCCAGCAGCGCACACGGGACAACTAATGAAAAACTGTTTTTT.

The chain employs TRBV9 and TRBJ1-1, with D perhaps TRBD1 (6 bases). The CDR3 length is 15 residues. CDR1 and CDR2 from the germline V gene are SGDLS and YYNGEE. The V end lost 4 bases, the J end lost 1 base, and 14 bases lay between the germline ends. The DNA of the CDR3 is TGTGCCAGCAGCCCCCAGACAGGCCGGAACACTGAAGCTTTCTTT. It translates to CASSPQTGRNTEAFF.

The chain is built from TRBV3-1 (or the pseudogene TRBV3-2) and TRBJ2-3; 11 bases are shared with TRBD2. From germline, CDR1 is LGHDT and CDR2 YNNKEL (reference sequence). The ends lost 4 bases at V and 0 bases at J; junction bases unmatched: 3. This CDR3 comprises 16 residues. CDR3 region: CASSPRLAGSTDTQYF. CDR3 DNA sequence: TGTGCCAGCAGCCCAAGACTAGCGGGAAGCACAGATACGCAGTATTTT.

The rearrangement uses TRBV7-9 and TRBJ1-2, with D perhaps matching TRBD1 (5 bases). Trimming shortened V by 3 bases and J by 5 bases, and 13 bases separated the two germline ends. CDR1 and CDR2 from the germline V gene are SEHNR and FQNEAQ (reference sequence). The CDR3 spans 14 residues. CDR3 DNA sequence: TGTGCCAGCAGCTTGTCCGGGACGGCTTATGGCTACACCTTC. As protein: CASSLSGTAYGYTF.

CDR3 sequence reads: CASNSTPAANTEAFF. For the CDR3, the DNA is TGTGCCAGCAATTCAACCCCCGCCGCGAACACTGAAGCTTTCTTT. This chain joins TRBV11-1 and TRBJ1-1; D unresolved. Looked up from germline, CDR1 is SGHAT and CDR2 is FQDESV (reference sequence). The CDR3 has 15 amino acids. Trimming left V 7 bases short and J 1 base short, with 16 bases between.

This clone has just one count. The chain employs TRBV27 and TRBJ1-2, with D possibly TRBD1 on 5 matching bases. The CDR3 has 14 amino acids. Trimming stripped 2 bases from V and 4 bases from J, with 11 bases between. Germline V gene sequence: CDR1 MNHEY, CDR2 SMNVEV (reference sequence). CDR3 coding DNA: TGTGCCAGCAGTTTAAAAGGGGTCGGCTATGGCTACACCTTC. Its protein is CASSLKGVGYGYTF.

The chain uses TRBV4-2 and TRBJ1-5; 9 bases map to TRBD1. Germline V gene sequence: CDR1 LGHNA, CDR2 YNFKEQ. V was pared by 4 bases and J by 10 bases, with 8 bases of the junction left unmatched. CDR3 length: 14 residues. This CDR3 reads CASSPGQGNSPQHF. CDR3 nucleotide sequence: TGTGCCAGCAGCCCTGGACAGGGGAACTCACCCCAGCATTTT.

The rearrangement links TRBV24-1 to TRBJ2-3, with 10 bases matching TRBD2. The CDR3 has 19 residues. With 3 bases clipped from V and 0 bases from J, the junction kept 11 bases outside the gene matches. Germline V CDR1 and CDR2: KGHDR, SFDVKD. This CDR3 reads CATSDRLSGRPPSTDTQYF. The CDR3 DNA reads TGTGCCACCAGTGATCGCCTTAGCGGGAGGCCCCCTAGCACAGATACGCAGTATTTT.

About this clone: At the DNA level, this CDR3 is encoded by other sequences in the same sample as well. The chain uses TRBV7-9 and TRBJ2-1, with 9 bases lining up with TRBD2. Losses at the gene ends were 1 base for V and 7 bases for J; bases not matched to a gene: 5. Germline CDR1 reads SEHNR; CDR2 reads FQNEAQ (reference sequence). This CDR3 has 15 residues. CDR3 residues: CASSLVTSGRNEQFF. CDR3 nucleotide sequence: TGTGCCAGCAGCTTAGTGACTAGCGGCCGAAATGAGCAGTTCTTC.

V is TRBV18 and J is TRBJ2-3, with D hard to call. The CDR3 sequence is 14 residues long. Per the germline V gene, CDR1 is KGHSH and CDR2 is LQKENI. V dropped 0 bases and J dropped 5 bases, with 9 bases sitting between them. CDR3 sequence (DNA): TGTGCCAGCTCACCACCGGTGGGGAAAGATACGCAGTATTTT. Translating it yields CASSPPVGKDTQYF.

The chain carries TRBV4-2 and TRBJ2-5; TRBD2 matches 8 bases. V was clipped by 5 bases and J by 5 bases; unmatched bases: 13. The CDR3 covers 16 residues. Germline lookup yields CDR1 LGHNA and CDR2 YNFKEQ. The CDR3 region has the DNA TGTGCCAGCAGCTCTGAGGGAGCGGGAGTCAGGGAGACCCAGTACTTC. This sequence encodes CASSSEGAGVRETQYF.